The 18 T cell receptor beta chains below were found in one sample sequenced in a study of cytomegalovirus exposure and HLA in healthy donors. Primers for the PCR totalled 60 Vbeta and 13 Jbeta. Here immunoSEQ multiplex PCR was the method, and the copy in TCRdb shows in-frame clones only, minus some. The top ten hold about 12% of the sample, which has some 150,000 clones, 81% seen once. Sequencing was done on a sample of PBMCs. All receptors derive from a woman in her 50s in good health and CMV-seronegative.

The J gene is TRBJ1-6, the V gene TRBV5-1, with D unresolved. V was cut by 0 bases and J by 6 bases, with 10 bases left in between. This CDR3 contains 15 residues. Germline V gene data show CDR1 as SGHRS and CDR2 as YFSETQ. CDR3 region: CASSLDMVGNSPLHF. CDR3 in DNA: TGCGCCAGCAGCTTGGATATGGTCGGTAATTCACCCCTCCACTTT.

This clone occurred once. J is TRBJ1-1 and V is TRBV10-3, with D unclear. Germline loops: CDR1 ENHRY, CDR2 SYGVKD. The CDR3 contains 12 residues. V lost 6 bases and J 1 base, leaving 6 bases between the germline ends. The CDR3 DNA reads TGTGCCATCAGCCGGTCGAACACTGAAGCTTTCTTT. Translated: CAISRSNTEAFF.

The chain employs TRBV19 and TRBJ2-7, with 11 bases fitting TRBD1. This CDR3 region has 15 residues. Germline CDR1 and CDR2: LNHDA and SQIVND (reference sequence). V gave up 9 bases and J gave up 3 bases; unmatched junction bases: 10. CDR3 residues: CASQPAGTGGYEQYF. The CDR3 coding sequence is TGTGCCAGCCAGCCCGCCGGGACAGGGGGCTACGAGCAGTACTTC.

The chain combines TRBV9 with TRBJ1-1; D not certain. Germline CDR1 SGDLS, CDR2 YYNGEE. The CDR3 is made up of 13 amino acids. The germline V and J ends were trimmed by 0 bases and 5 bases, with 8 bases remaining between them. The DNA of the CDR3 is TGTGCCAGCAGCGTAGGTTTGTCGACTGAAGCTTTCTTT. Residues: CASSVGLSTEAFF.

The chain is built from TRBV25-1 and TRBJ2-5; 12 bases line up with TRBD2. This CDR3 is 15 amino acids long. Germline-derived CDR1 and CDR2 are MGHDK and SYGVNS. J was trimmed by 5 bases and V by 5 bases; bases with no gene match: 6. As DNA, the CDR3 is TGTGCCAGCAGTCCACTAGCGGGGGGCCGGGAGACCCAGTACTTC. This translates into CASSPLAGGRETQYF.

The chain has TRBV4-2 and TRBJ1-6; maybe TRBD1 (6 bases). The CDR3 sequence is 15 residues long. The V and J ends lost 0 bases and 9 bases respectively, with 12 bases between them. The germline CDR1 and CDR2 sequences are LGHNA and YNFKEQ. CDR3 sequence: CASSQDSGATSPLHF. The CDR3 bases are TGTGCCAGCAGCCAAGATTCAGGGGCGACTTCACCCCTCCACTTT.

Here the CDR3 reads CASSVGEDNSPLHF. In nucleotides, the CDR3 is TGTGCCAGCAGCGTCGGGGAAGACAATTCACCCCTCCACTTT. The rearrangement links TRBV5-5 to TRBJ1-6; D is ambiguous. In germline, CDR1 is SGHKS, CDR2 YYEKEE (reference sequence). This CDR3 has 14 amino acids. V was cut by 4 bases and J by 7 bases, with 12 bases left in between.

This clone showed up just once. This chain links TRBV28 with TRBJ2-1; 7 bases agree with TRBD2. V was clipped by 3 bases and J by 7 bases; unmatched bases: 9. Germline values: CDR1 MDHEN, CDR2 SYDVKM. This CDR3 contains 15 residues. CDR3 amino acids: CASSFHSGEGNEQFF. The CDR3 coding sequence is TGTGCCAGCAGTTTCCACAGCGGGGAAGGGAATGAGCAGTTCTTC.

The V and J genes are TRBV7-9 and TRBJ2-7; tentatively, D is TRBD1 (6 bases). The CDR3 spans 17 residues. Germline CDR1 reads SEHNR; CDR2 reads FQNEAQ (reference sequence). Trimming took 1 base from V and 2 from J, leaving 18 bases between them. The CDR3: CASSLETGRGFTYEQYF. For the CDR3, the DNA is TGTGCCAGCAGCTTAGAAACGGGCAGGGGATTTACCTACGAGCAGTACTTC. The entire variable domain, with the rest obtained from reference TRBV7-9 and TRBJ2-7, is as follows: DTGVSQNPRHKITKRGQNVTFRCDPISEHNRLYWYRQTLGQGPEFLTYFQNEAQLEKSRLLSDRFSAERPKGSFSTLEIQRTEQGDSAMYLCASSLETGRGFTYEQYFGPGTRLTVT.

The chain recombines TRBV19 with TRBJ2-1, with D uncertain. V dropped 3 bases and J dropped 8 bases, with 11 bases sitting between them. The CDR3 sequence is 13 residues long. Germline V gene data show CDR1 as LNHDA and CDR2 as SQIVND (reference sequence). The CDR3 DNA reads TGTGCCAGTAGTATGGCGGCTGGCGATGAGCAGTTCTTC. Translation: CASSMAAGDEQFF.

Here the CDR3 reads CASSIAGTGDNRGYTF. In DNA form, the CDR3 reads TGTGCCAGTAGTATAGCAGGGACAGGGGATAATCGGGGCTACACCTTC. This rearrangement joins TRBV19 to TRBJ1-2, with 10 bases lining up with TRBD1. CDR1 LNHDA and CDR2 SQIVND come from the germline V gene (reference sequence). Losses at the gene ends were 1 base for V and 8 bases for J; bases not matched to a gene: 10. CDR3 length: 16 residues.

The CDR3 nucleotides are TGTGCTAGTGGCTCAGGACTTAGCACCCATGAGCAGTTCTTC. Translating gives CASGSGLSTHEQFF. The chain has TRBV12-5 and TRBJ2-1; maybe TRBD2 (5 bases). The germline V and J ends were trimmed by 6 bases and 8 bases, with 17 bases remaining between them. Per the germline V gene, CDR1 is LGHNT and CDR2 is FRNRAP. The CDR3 totals 14 residues.

This clone appeared a single time. The CDR3 coding sequence is TGCGCCAGCAGCCCATGGACAGACCGTACAGACTATGGCTACACCTTC. Residues: CASSPWTDRTDYGYTF. The rearrangement joins TRBV4-3 to TRBJ1-2; tentative D call: TRBD1 (6 bases). The germline CDR1 and CDR2 sequences are LGHNA and YSLEER. V was shortened by 4 bases and J by 3 bases, with 18 bases between the two germline ends. The CDR3 covers 16 residues.

The chain links TRBV7-2 to TRBJ2-3, with D maybe TRBD2 (5 bases). This CDR3 is 13 amino acids long. CDR1 is SGHTA, CDR2 FQGNSA, per germline. Trimming left V 5 bases short and J 4 bases short, with 10 bases between. The CDR3 DNA sequence: TGTGCCAGCAGCGGCCGGGAATCAGATACGCAGTATTTT. It is translated as CASSGRESDTQYF.

The CDR3 is CASSFGVSYEQYF. In nucleotides, the CDR3 is TGCGCCAGCAGCTTTGGAGTGTCCTACGAGCAGTACTTC. The V gene is TRBV5-1, the J gene TRBJ2-7; D call uncertain. Germline CDR1 is SGHRS and CDR2 is YFSETQ. This CDR3 spans 13 amino acids. V was shortened by 2 bases and J by 1 base, with 7 bases between the two germline ends.

This chain links TRBV28 with TRBJ1-1; 9 positions agree with TRBD1. The V gene's germline CDR1 is MDHEN and CDR2 SYDVKM. Trimming cost V 5 bases and J 5 bases; bases outside gene matches: 9. The CDR3 covers 15 residues. The CDR3 spells CASSPRQGGRTEAFF. The CDR3 nucleotides are TGTGCCAGCAGTCCCCGACAGGGGGGGAGAACTGAAGCTTTCTTT.

The chain couples TRBV5-1 to TRBJ2-5; 10 positions agree with TRBD1. This CDR3 comprises 15 residues. V lost 3 bases, J lost 6 bases, and 8 bases stayed unmatched. CDR1 is SGHRS and CDR2 is YFSETQ in the germline V gene. CDR3 nucleotides: TGCGCCAGCAGCTCTGACAGGGGGCTACAGAAGACCCAGTACTTC. Residues: CASSSDRGLQKTQYF.

The chain combines TRBV27 with TRBJ1-2; D might be TRBD1 (6 bases). Germline V lookup: CDR1 MNHEY, CDR2 SMNVEV (reference sequence). The CDR3 length is 14 residues. V was trimmed by 5 bases and J by 6 bases, leaving 16 bases between them. This CDR3 is CASSKQGFGHGYTF. DNA of the CDR3: TGTGCCAGCAGTAAACAGGGTTTTGGGCATGGCTACACCTTC.